Listed here is a single T cell receptor beta chain. Original handling: Reference gene primer amplification gave nucleated cell count estimates. Produced via immunoSEQ multiplex PCR; TCRdb's table is partial and in-frame only. V, J and clone size are those of that table, while D and trimming were read from the DNA. The profile shows more than 50,000 clones, about nine tenths of them singletons. The V end was cut by 1 base, the J end by 4 bases, with 10 bases between. The germline CDR1 and CDR2 sequences are SGHRS and YFSETQ. CDR3 size: 14 residues. The source of the sample is a study of blood T cell repertoires in COVID-19.

The sample consisted of peripheral blood. The rearrangement joins TRBV5-1 to TRBJ2-3; no reliable D call. This clonotype was sampled from a middle-aged woman with active COVID-19. Here the CDR3 reads CASSLFTPADTQYF. In nucleotides, the CDR3 is TGCGCCAGCAGCTTGTTTACCCCGGCAGATACGCAGTATTTT.